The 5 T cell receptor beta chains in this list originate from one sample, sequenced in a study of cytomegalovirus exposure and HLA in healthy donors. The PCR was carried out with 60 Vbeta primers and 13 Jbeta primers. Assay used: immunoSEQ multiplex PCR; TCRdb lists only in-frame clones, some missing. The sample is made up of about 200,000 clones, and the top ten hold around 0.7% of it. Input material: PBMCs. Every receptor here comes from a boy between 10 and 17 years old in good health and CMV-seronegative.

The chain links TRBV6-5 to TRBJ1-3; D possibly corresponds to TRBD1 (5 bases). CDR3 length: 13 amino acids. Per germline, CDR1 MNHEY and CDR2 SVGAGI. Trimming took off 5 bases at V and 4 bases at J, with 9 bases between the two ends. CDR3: CASSQRDGNTIYF. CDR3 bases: TGTGCCAGCAGTCAGCGGGACGGAAACACCATATATTTT.

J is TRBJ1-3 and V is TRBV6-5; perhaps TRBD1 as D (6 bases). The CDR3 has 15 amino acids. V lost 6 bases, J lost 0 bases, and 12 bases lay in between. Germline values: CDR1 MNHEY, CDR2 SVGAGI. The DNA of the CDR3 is TGTGCCAGCAGACACCGACAGGACTCTGGAAACACCATATATTTT. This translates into CASRHRQDSGNTIYF.

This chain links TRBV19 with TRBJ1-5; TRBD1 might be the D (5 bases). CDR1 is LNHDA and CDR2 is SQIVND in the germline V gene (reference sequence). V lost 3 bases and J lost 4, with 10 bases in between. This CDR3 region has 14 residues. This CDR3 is CASSMGGTNQPQHF. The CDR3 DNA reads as TGTGCCAGTAGTATGGGTGGGACTAATCAGCCCCAGCATTTT.

CDR3 sequence reads: CASRVGVDGYTF. CDR3 bases: TGTGCCAGCAGGGTAGGGGTGGATGGCTACACCTTC. The V gene is TRBV28, the J gene TRBJ1-2, with D perhaps TRBD1 (5 bases). The CDR3 length is 12 residues. In germline, CDR1 is MDHEN, CDR2 SYDVKM. Trimming cost V 6 bases and J 6 bases, with 11 bases left between them.

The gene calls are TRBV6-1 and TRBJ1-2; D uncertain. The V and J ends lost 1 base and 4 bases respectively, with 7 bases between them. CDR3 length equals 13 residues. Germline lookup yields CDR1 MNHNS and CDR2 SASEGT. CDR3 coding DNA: TGTGCCAGCAGTGAAGTTCCAGGCTATGGCTACACCTTC. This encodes CASSEVPGYGYTF.